The present T cell receptor (beta chain) was sequenced within a study of OX40 agonist ivuxolimab in advanced cancers. About the research overall: Ivuxolimab is a fully human IgG2 antibody that activates OX40 (CD134). Prior anti-PD-1, anti-PD-L1 or anti-CTLA-4 therapy was allowed; 30% to 40% had some. Study outcomes and limitations: At doses 0.1 to 3.0 mg/kg, CD4+ and CD8+ clones expanded.

With regard to this clone: Its specificity is unknown.

Measured with immunoSEQ multiplex PCR; TCRdb has only the in-frame clones, and not every one. The sample includes about 43,000 clones, about 90% of them seen just once. Per the germline V gene, CDR1 is GTSNPN and CDR2 is SVGIG (reference sequence). V lost 1 base, J lost 0 bases, and 16 bases stayed unmatched. The CDR3 spans 20 residues. The TCR sequence derives from an adult with an advanced solid tumor such as melanoma, head and neck, liver or kidney cancer. The chain uses TRBV30 and TRBJ2-1; TRBD2 aligns across 9 bases. This sample comprised CD4+ or CD8+ T cells sorted from blood, obtained in a trial of the OX40 agonist ivuxolimab. The CDR3 DNA follows: TGTGCCTGGAGTGACCCTGTGGCTAGCGGGATTACCAGCTCCTACAATGAGCAGTTCTTC. Its translation: CAWSDPVASGITSSYNEQFF. Looking up the rest from reference TRBV30 and TRBJ2-1 gives the full variable domain: SQTIHQWPATLVQPVGSPLSLECTVEGTSNPNLYWYRQAAGRGLQLLFYSVGIGQISSEVPQNLSASRPQDRQFILSSKKLLLSDSGFYLCAWSDPVASGITSSYNEQFFGPGTRLTVL.